This TCR beta chain was recovered during a study of blood T cell repertoires in COVID-19. Study context: Acute and convalescent COVID-19 specimens originated in the United States, Italy and Spain. PBMCs, B-cell-depleted T cells, or T cells were the source of the cDNA or gDNA that made up the material.

The CDR3 has 13 residues. Germline CDR1 reads SGHDT; CDR2 reads YYEEEE. The V end was cut by 4 bases, the J end by 3 bases, with 8 bases between. Methods used by the authors: Reference gene primer amplification gave estimated nucleated cell counts. Using immunoSEQ multiplex PCR, the repertoire was profiled, and TCRdb retains in-frame clones only, with some absent. V and J calls and clone size come straight from that table; D and trimming were deduced from the DNA. The table shows approximately 91,000 clones, with approximately 80% occurring only once. Sample: peripheral blood. The chain carries TRBV5-6 and TRBJ2-1; no reliable D call. This TCR was recovered from a man aged 65-85 years with acute or convalescent COVID-19. CDR3 protein: CASSPLYYNEQFF. CDR3 nucleotides: TGTGCCAGCAGCCCCCTGTACTACAATGAGCAGTTCTTC.